This TCR beta chain was recorded in a study of shared clonotypes between healthy human individuals. General observations from the study: The authors expected sequencing depth to affect clonotype sharing among donors.

A remark on this clone: Its target is unknown.

The data were produced by immunoSEQ multiplex PCR, yet TCRdb's version contains in-frame clones alone and is incomplete. The table lists about 2.2 million clones, about 94% of them singletons. As defined, naive CD8 cells were CD45RO-negative and positively selected for CCR7, with terminally differentiated effector memory CD45RA+ cells excluded. Free of recent acute infections or vaccinations, the donors were healthy HIV-negative adults. After removal of 5 bases from V and 2 bases from J, the junction contained 11 bases not matched to a gene. This CDR3 has 17 amino acids. Germline assignment: CDR1 PRHDT and CDR2 FYEKMQ (reference sequence).

This clonotype was obtained from a man aged 18-30 years in good health. Some clones in this sample may be carry-over from other donors' samples. The sample consisted of naive CD8+ T cells from PBMCs. The V and J genes are TRBV13 and TRBJ2-5; TRBD2 aligns across 10 bases. The CDR3 spells CASSEGLAEGAQETQYF. The CDR3 DNA is TGTGCCAGCAGCGAAGGACTAGCGGAGGGGGCTCAAGAGACCCAGTACTTC.